Presented here are 10 T cell receptor beta chains from one specimen sequenced in a study of technical replicates of blood from a few donors. Assay: immunoSEQ multiplex PCR; the TCRdb copy retains only in-frame clones and omits some. The sample includes under 85,000 clones, more than 85% of them seen just once. The material sequenced was T cells isolated from PBMCs. The source of these receptors is a human donor in good health.

The chain combines TRBV6-6 with TRBJ2-7, with D uncertain. CDR3 length: 14 residues. V lost 7 bases and J lost 1, with 14 bases in between. The germline gives CDR1 MNHNY, CDR2 SVGAGI (reference sequence). The CDR3 here is CASTRLVRSYEQYF. The CDR3 nucleotides are TGTGCCAGCACCCGACTTGTTAGGTCCTACGAGCAGTACTTC.

This chain connects TRBV13 to TRBJ2-7; D is ambiguous. CDR3 length: 14 amino acids. The germline V and J ends were trimmed by 5 bases and 0 bases, with 11 bases remaining between them. Looked up from germline, CDR1 is PRHDT and CDR2 is FYEKMQ (reference sequence). The CDR3 is CASSRTRASYEQYF. The CDR3 coding sequence is TGTGCCAGCAGCCGCACCCGAGCCTCCTACGAGCAGTACTTC.

V is TRBV28 and J is TRBJ1-4; a weak D match, TRBD1 (5 bases). Trimming shortened V by 2 bases and J by 4 bases, and 11 bases separated the two germline ends. The CDR3 covers 15 residues. Germline CDR1 is MDHEN and CDR2 is SYDVKM. In DNA, the CDR3 is TGTGCCAGCAGTTTAGATCAGGGATTTAATGAAAAACTGTTTTTT. Its protein product is CASSLDQGFNEKLFF.

This rearrangement joins TRBV7-9 to TRBJ2-7; no firm D call. The CDR3 covers 12 residues. Per the germline V gene, CDR1 is SEHNR and CDR2 is FQNEAQ (reference sequence). The ends were cut back, 6 bases at V and 2 bases at J, with 8 bases in the middle. The CDR3 reads CASRLPPYEQYF. The CDR3 DNA reads as TGTGCCAGCAGACTCCCGCCCTACGAGCAGTACTTC.

This rearrangement joins TRBV2 to TRBJ2-1; TRBD2 agrees at 8 bases. This CDR3 spans 16 amino acids. Unmatched junction bases numbered 17, after V lost 8 bases and J lost 8 bases. CDR1 and CDR2 (germline): SNHLY, FYNNEI. The CDR3 DNA is TGTGCCAGCTTCGGCTTTCCAGCGGGAGTGGGTGATGAGCAGTTCTTC. Protein: CASFGFPAGVGDEQFF.

A single count supports this clone. This rearrangement joins TRBV5-4 to TRBJ1-2; D is possibly TRBD1 (5 bases). Deletions cut 4 bases from V and 6 bases from J, with 13 bases between. This CDR3 contains 13 residues. Germline lookup yields CDR1 SGHNT and CDR2 YYREEE (reference sequence). The DNA of the CDR3 is TGTGCCAGCAGCGGGGGGACGATGGATGGCTACACCTTC. It encodes CASSGGTMDGYTF.

The chain carries TRBV25-1 and TRBJ2-7; D is unresolved. This CDR3 region has 11 residues. The ends were cut back, 11 bases at V and 3 bases at J, with 11 bases in the middle. The germline V gene has CDR1 MGHDK and CDR2 SYGVNS. The CDR3 DNA is TGTGCCTCCAGGTACCTCTACGAGCAGTACTTC. This gives the protein CASRYLYEQYF.

The rearrangement joins TRBV19 to TRBJ1-1; no clear D. V dropped 0 bases and J dropped 0 bases, with 8 bases sitting between them. The length of the CDR3 is 15 residues. Germline CDR1 LNHDA, CDR2 SQIVND (reference sequence). The CDR3 sequence: CASSIDEDLNTEAFF. As DNA, the CDR3 is TGTGCCAGTAGTATAGATGAGGATTTGAACACTGAAGCTTTCTTT.

This clone was observed a single time. The chain carries TRBV6-6 and TRBJ2-3, with 7 bases lining up with TRBD2. Trimming removed 4 bases from V and 3 bases from J; junction bases left unmatched: 4. This CDR3 region has 14 residues. CDR1 is MNHNY and CDR2 is SVGAGI in the germline V gene (reference sequence). The DNA of the CDR3 is TGTGCCAGCAGTTCCGTTAGCGGGACAGATACGCAGTATTTT. Amino acid sequence: CASSSVSGTDTQYF.

The chain joins TRBV21-1 to TRBJ2-7; the DNA was not used to check the table's D call, TRBD1. TRBV21-1 is a pseudogene. CDR3 length: 15 residues. The CDR3 region is CARRSPDRLTYEQYF. CDR3 coding DNA: TGTGCCAGAAGGAGTCCAGACAGGCTGACCTACGAGCAGTACTTC.